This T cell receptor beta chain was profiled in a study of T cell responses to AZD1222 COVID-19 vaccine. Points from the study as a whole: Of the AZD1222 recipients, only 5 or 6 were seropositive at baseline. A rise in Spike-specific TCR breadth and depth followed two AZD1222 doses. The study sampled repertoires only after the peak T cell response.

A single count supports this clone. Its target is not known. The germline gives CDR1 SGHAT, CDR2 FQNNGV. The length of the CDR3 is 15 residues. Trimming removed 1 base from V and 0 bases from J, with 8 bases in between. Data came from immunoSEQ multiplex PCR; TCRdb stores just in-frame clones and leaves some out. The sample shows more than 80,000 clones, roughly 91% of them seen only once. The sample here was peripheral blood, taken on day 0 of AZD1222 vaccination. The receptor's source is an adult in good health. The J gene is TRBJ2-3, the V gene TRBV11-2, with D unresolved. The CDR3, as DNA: TGTGCCAGCAGCTTAGGGGTACCTAGCACAGATACGCAGTATTTT. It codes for CASSLGVPSTDTQYF.